One sample yielded the 19 T cell receptor beta chains listed below, sequenced in a study of Graves' ophthalmopathy and Graves' hyperthyroidism. The sequenced template was RNA, covering the TCR beta CDR3 region. The authors performed first-round RT-PCR with HTBI primers and then a second-round multiplex PCR. A single record per CDR3 protein comes from TCRdb applying MiXCR to the multiplex PCR reads. The sample lists 200,000 to 250,000 distinct CDR3 sequences, roughly a fifth seen once, with around 40% in the top ten. What was sequenced was peripheral blood. These receptor sequences come from a woman aged 45-59 years with Graves' ophthalmopathy.

This clonotype has ten or more counts. This chain uses TRBV11-1 with TRBJ2-5, with 9 bases aligning to TRBD2. This CDR3 spans 17 amino acids. Trimming cost V 5 bases and J 1 base; bases outside gene matches: 11. In germline, CDR1 is SGHAT, CDR2 FQDESV (reference sequence). The chain's CDR3 is CASSQIAGLAFQETQYF. The CDR3 DNA sequence: TGTGCCAGCAGCCAAATCGCAGGACTAGCGTTCCAAGAGACCCAGTACTTC.

The chain's CDR3 is CASSYWTGSSYEQYF. In DNA form, the CDR3 reads TGTGCCAGCAGTTACTGGACAGGAAGCTCCTACGAGCAGTACTTC. This chain uses TRBV6-5 with TRBJ2-7; 7 bases match TRBD1. V shed 1 base and J 0 bases; nucleotides not matched to a gene: 3. This CDR3 comprises 15 residues. Germline CDR1 reads MNHEY; CDR2 reads SVGAGI.

As to this clonotype: One base away lies a much larger clone, so this may be a sequencing read error. The rearrangement links TRBV12-3 or TRBV12-4 to TRBJ2-2, with 9 bases identical to TRBD2. The junction had 4 bases not matched to a gene; V was cut back by 5 bases and J by 3 bases. This CDR3 spans 15 amino acids. Written as DNA, the CDR3 is TGTGCCAGCAGTACAAGCGGGGGGTACACCGGGGAGCTGTTTTTT. It yields the protein CASSTSGGYTGELFF.

This clonotype was seen only once. A read error is possible here, since a much larger clone lies one base away. The chain links TRBV11-2 to TRBJ1-6; no definite D call. From germline, CDR1 is SGHAT and CDR2 FQNNGV. The CDR3 has 13 residues. Trimming took off 4 bases at V and 7 bases at J, with 8 bases between the two ends. DNA of the CDR3: TGTGCCAGCAGCTGGGAACGGAATTCACCCCTCCACTTT. Translating gives CASSWERNSPLHF.

This clonotype came up many times. Here the CDR3 reads CASSLGSDEQYF. The CDR3 nucleotides are TGTGCCAGCAGTCTCGGGAGCGACGAGCAGTACTTC. V is TRBV12-3 or TRBV12-4 and J is TRBJ2-7; D might be TRBD2 (6 bases). The CDR3 totals 12 residues. V lost 5 bases and J 5 bases, leaving 10 bases between the germline ends.

This clonotype appeared many times. The chain uses TRBV20-1 and TRBJ2-7; unclear D gene. The CDR3 consists of 11 residues. V was trimmed by 3 bases and J by 6 bases, leaving 9 bases between them. Germline lookup yields CDR1 DFQATT and CDR2 SNEGSKA (reference sequence). The CDR3 reads CSASSASEQYF. Written as DNA, the CDR3 is TGCAGTGCTAGTTCCGCTTCCGAGCAGTACTTC.

This clonotype was detected many times. In DNA, the CDR3 is TGTGCCAGCAGTTTCGGCCGTTCGAACACTGAAGCTTTCTTT. It specifies CASSFGRSNTEAFF. The chain employs TRBV28 and TRBJ1-1; D remains unclear. The CDR3 runs to 14 residues. The V end lost 3 bases, the J end lost 1 base, and 9 bases lay between the germline ends. Germline-derived CDR1 and CDR2 are MDHEN and SYDVKM.

This clonotype was seen many times. The gene calls are TRBV27 and TRBJ1-1; 8 bases align to TRBD1. Germline CDR1 reads MNHEY; CDR2 reads SMNVEV (reference sequence). Unmatched junction bases numbered 6, after V lost 2 bases and J lost 4 bases. This CDR3 spans 15 amino acids. CDR3 nucleotide sequence: TGTGCCAGCAGTTTACAGGACAGGGTGGGCACTGAAGCTTTCTTT. It codes for CASSLQDRVGTEAFF.

This clonotype appeared many times. V usage is TRBV7-8 and J usage is TRBJ1-1, with 8 nucleotides matching TRBD1. The germline CDR1 and CDR2 sequences are SGHVS and FQNEAQ. The CDR3 sequence is 15 residues long. Trimming took 5 bases from V and 3 from J; bases not matched to a gene: 8. CDR3 protein: CASSPGQGGDTEAFF. The CDR3 DNA reads TGTGCCAGCAGCCCAGGACAGGGTGGGGACACTGAAGCTTTCTTT.

V gene TRBV6-5 combines with J gene TRBJ1-5, with 9 bases that match TRBD1. Germline V gives CDR1 MNHEY, CDR2 SVGAGI. V shed 2 bases and J 9 bases; nucleotides not matched to a gene: 14. CDR3 size: 17 residues. CDR3 protein: CASSYTTTGTGFSPQHF. As DNA, the CDR3 is TGTGCCAGCAGTTACACAACAACCGGGACAGGGTTTTCGCCCCAGCATTTT.

This sequence joins TRBV6-5 and TRBJ1-1; D gene uncertain. The germline CDR1 and CDR2 sequences are MNHEY and SVGAGI. The CDR3 is made up of 15 amino acids. V was pared by 0 bases and J by 4 bases, with 12 bases between. This chain's CDR3 is CASSYSGVGSTEAFF. The CDR3 bases are TGTGCCAGCAGTTACTCTGGGGTAGGGAGCACTGAAGCTTTCTTT.

This clonotype has ten or more counts. The chain employs TRBV6-1 and TRBJ1-2, with D possibly being TRBD1 (5 bases). The CDR3 length is 13 residues. The germline CDR1 and CDR2 sequences are MNHNS and SASEGT. V was cut by 6 bases and J by 8 bases, with 16 bases left in between. Here the CDR3 reads CASREALGLGYTF. CDR3 coding DNA: TGTGCCAGCAGGGAGGCGTTGGGACTGGGCTACACCTTC.

At least ten counts were recorded for this clonotype. CDR3 loop: CASSRSAGRGTEAFF. In nucleotides, the CDR3 is TGTGCCAGCAGCCGTTCAGCGGGGAGAGGTACTGAAGCTTTCTTT. J is TRBJ1-1 and V is TRBV3-1; D not certain. Germline CDR1 reads LGHDT; CDR2 reads YNNKEL (reference sequence). This CDR3 region has 15 residues. The V and J ends lost 4 bases and 5 bases respectively, with 17 bases between them.

This clonotype appeared many times. The rearrangement joins TRBV7-9 to TRBJ2-5, with D perhaps matching TRBD1 (5 bases). Per the germline V gene, CDR1 is SEHNR and CDR2 is FQNEAQ (reference sequence). V lost 1 base to trimming and J lost 5 bases, with 11 bases between them. The CDR3 sequence is 14 residues long. The CDR3 sequence: CASSLVVGLETQYF. In DNA, the CDR3 is TGTGCCAGCAGCTTAGTTGTGGGGCTGGAGACCCAGTACTTC. Using reference TRBV7-9 and TRBJ2-5 for the parts outside the CDR3, the full variable domain is DTGVSQNPRHKITKRGQNVTFRCDPISEHNRLYWYRQTLGQGPEFLTYFQNEAQLEKSRLLSDRFSAERPKGSFSTLEIQRTEQGDSAMYLCASSLVVGLETQYFGPGTRLLVL.

The chain joins TRBV27 to TRBJ1-2, with 9 bases that match TRBD1. Germline assignment: CDR1 MNHEY and CDR2 SMNVEV (reference sequence). With 4 bases clipped from V and 8 bases from J, the junction kept 8 bases outside the gene matches. This CDR3 spans 14 amino acids. The CDR3 DNA is TGTGCCAGCAGTTCCCAGACAGGGGGTGTAGGCTACACCTTC. It codes for CASSSQTGGVGYTF.

This clonotype was detected a few times. This chain joins TRBV7-8 and TRBJ2-2; D is unclear. CDR1 and CDR2 (germline): SGHVS, FQNEAQ. The CDR3 is 15 residues long. Trimming pared 3 bases from V and 1 base from J, leaving 9 bases between. In DNA form, the CDR3 reads TGTGCCAGCAGCTTCCGCTTAGGGAACACCGGGGAGCTGTTTTTT. Protein product: CASSFRLGNTGELFF.

This clonotype was seen ten or more times. The V and J genes are TRBV2 and TRBJ2-7; D possibly corresponds to TRBD1 (5 bases). This CDR3 has 17 amino acids. The germline CDR1 and CDR2 sequences are SNHLY and FYNNEI. The V gene lost 1 base and the J gene lost 1 base, with 17 bases spanning the gap. In DNA, the CDR3 is TGTGCCAGCAGTGAAGACCTACCTTCGGCAGGGTCCTACGAGCAGTACTTC. Its translation: CASSEDLPSAGSYEQYF.

This clonotype was recorded at least ten times. The CDR3 reads CASSQVAGERVTQYF. The CDR3 DNA reads as TGTGCCAGCAGCCAAGTAGCGGGAGAACGAGTGACCCAGTACTTC. The chain combines TRBV3-1 with TRBJ2-5, with 9 bases fitting TRBD2. The CDR3 has 15 amino acids. V lost 1 base to trimming and J lost 7 bases; unmatched junction nucleotides: 7. Germline loops: CDR1 LGHDT, CDR2 YNNKEL (reference sequence).

This clonotype came up many times. CDR3 loop: CSAREHPGTGRGSAQYF. The CDR3 DNA reads TGCAGTGCTAGAGAACACCCCGGGACAGGACGCGGATCCGCGCAGTACTTC. V and J are TRBV20-1 and TRBJ2-7; 8 nucleotides agree with TRBD1. The CDR3 length is 17 residues. V shed 0 bases and J 9 bases; nucleotides not matched to a gene: 19. Germline V CDR1 and CDR2: DFQATT, SNEGSKA (reference sequence).